This T cell receptor (beta chain) was found in a study of blood T cell repertoires in COVID-19 (dated by TCRdb to the early 2020s). A note on the overall study: Samples covering the acute and convalescent phases of COVID-19 were provided by collaborators in the United States, Italy and Spain. The material from the prospective study consisted of cDNA or gDNA derived from T cells, B-cell-depleted T cells, or PBMCs. Subjects who had been exposed to COVID-19, were actively infected with it, or had recovered from it provided the deeply sampled blood TCRbeta repertoires that made up the dataset. The repertoires were made available in a free public database intended to serve as a resource for research on the immune response to SARS-CoV-2. The samples were drawn from two sources: the first 160 participants of the ongoing ImmuneRACE study, and 1,000 to 1,500 subjects contributed by 6 global collaborators. Nearly every sample came with metadata listing a de-identified subject ID, COVID-19 status, age in years and sex. Where available, HLA class I and class II types were obtained from metadata supplied by the sample provider rather than from assay-based typing. The study at large found these results: The amount of clinical and demographic metadata varied by source and participant and was provided uncurated.

This clone was recorded once. The specificity of this receptor is unknown. The record has no base qualities; no much larger clone is one base away. Trimmed from V: 4 bases; trimmed from J: 4 bases; junction bases lacking a gene match: 12. According to the germline V gene (reference sequence), CDR1 reads SEHNR and CDR2 reads FQNEAQ. The CDR3 goes from the cysteine to the phenylalanine over 16 residues. The kept DNA is CDR3 alone, 48 bases in frame from the first base. TCRbeta CDR3 regions were amplified from genomic DNA by means of the immunoSEQ Assay, a bias-controlled multiplex PCR. The published analysis was carried out like this. The number of nucleated cells in each sample was estimated from the amplification of reference gene primers within the assay. Sequence reads were collapsed and filtered to measure the absolute abundance of every unique TCRbeta CDR3 rearrangement. For each sample, productive Simpson clonality was calculated as the square root of Simpson's diversity index across productive rearrangements. Drawn from immuneACCESS, this table holds only the in-frame rearrangements with V and J called that TCRdb kept. Clones are partly lost; checked studies trace under half to an unresolved V gene and leave the rest unexplained. For V, J and clone size, that table is used; D and trimming come from the DNA. Within this sample are around 250,000 clones, with 88% of them counted one time only. The top ten hold about 3.1% of the sample.

Participants in the prospective study were aged roughly 18 to 100 years, lived in 20 to 25 United States geographic areas, and enrolled through a virtual design. Cohort assignment in the prospective study relied on participant-reported clinical history from a screening survey and a study questionnaire. Exposed participants had been in contact, within 2 weeks of entering the study, with a person who had a PCR-confirmed or clinician-diagnosed case of COVID-19. In the prospective study, mobile phlebotomists collected whole blood, serum and a nasopharyngeal or oropharyngeal swab from each participant. Prospective study participants could optionally give additional blood draws and questionnaires over an approximately two-month period. Prospective study blood samples were shipped either frozen or at room temperature before DNA extraction.

The origin of this receptor is a woman in her thirties or forties who had been exposed to COVID-19. This chain joins TRBV7-9 to TRBJ1-2; TRBD1 lines up with 7 middle nucleotides. Sequences were obtained from PBMCs or T cells enriched from blood (not recorded which). The CDR3 has the sequence CASSSLDREPTYGYTF. The DNA sequence follows: TGTGCCAGCAGCTCCCTTGACAGGGAACCTACCTATGGCTACACCTTC.